Below, 31 T cell receptor beta chains from the same sample are listed, as sequenced in a study of T cells after yellow fever vaccination. TCRdb passed the 5' RACE reads through MiXCR, listing each CDR3 protein once. The sample contains a few hundred thousand distinct CDR3 sequences, approximately 4% of which appear only once. This specimen consisted of PBMCs, obtained 5 days after the yellow fever booster vaccination. The receptor set was obtained from a man between 18 and 29 years old who received the YFV17D yellow fever vaccine.

This clonotype was recorded at least ten times. The chain has TRBV4-3 and TRBJ2-3, with a tentative D call TRBD2 (7 bases). Trimming took off 1 base at V and 2 bases at J, with 19 bases between the two ends. The CDR3 spans 18 residues. CDR1 and CDR2 from the germline V gene are LGHNA and YSLEER. The CDR3 DNA reads TGCGCCAGCAGCCAAGCCCCGGGGGGCCGGGGAAACACAGATACGCAGTATTTT. Encoded protein: CASSQAPGGRGNTDTQYF.

This clonotype was found many times. CDR3 loop: CASSYGGSGEQYF. Written as DNA, the CDR3 is TGTGCCAGCAGTTATGGGGGGAGCGGCGAGCAGTACTTC. The V and J genes are TRBV6-5 and TRBJ2-7, with D possibly being TRBD2 (6 bases). This CDR3 spans 13 amino acids. Germline V lookup: CDR1 MNHEY, CDR2 SVGAGI. The V gene lost 3 bases and the J gene lost 6 bases, with 12 bases spanning the gap.

This clonotype was seen ten or more times. The rearrangement uses TRBV11-2 and TRBJ2-7; 11 nucleotides match TRBD1. With 7 bases clipped from V and 6 bases from J, the junction kept 8 bases outside the gene matches. The CDR3 is made up of 14 amino acids. Germline loops: CDR1 SGHAT, CDR2 FQNNGV. The CDR3 protein is CASTTGDRGAEQYV. The CDR3 DNA is TGTGCCAGCACCACAGGGGACAGGGGGGCCGAGCAGTACGTC.

This clonotype was observed many times. The chain couples TRBV7-8 to TRBJ2-3; 10 bases match TRBD2. The V and J ends lost 3 bases and 2 bases, in that order; junction bases with no gene match: 11. This CDR3 has 18 residues. The germline gives CDR1 SGHVS, CDR2 FQNEAQ. The CDR3 DNA follows: TGTGCCAGCAGCTTGATAGTAGCGGGGGGTACTATCACAGATACGCAGTATTTT. This codes for CASSLIVAGGTITDTQYF.

The V call is TRBV20-1, the J call TRBJ1-2; TRBD1 agrees at 7 bases. Germline V CDR1 and CDR2: DFQATT, SNEGSKA (reference sequence). Unmatched junction bases numbered 12, after V lost 3 bases and J lost 8 bases. The CDR3 length is 14 residues. CDR3 loop: CSARDRDSLKGYTF. DNA for the CDR3: TGCAGTGCTAGGGATAGGGACAGTTTAAAGGGCTACACCTTC.

This clonotype has ten or more counts. The CDR3 region has the DNA TGTGCCAGCACTCAGAACTCCTATAATTCACCCCTCCACTTT. Amino acid sequence: CASTQNSYNSPLHF. The genes are TRBV12-3 or TRBV12-4 and TRBJ1-6; D uncertain. V lost 7 bases, J lost 0 bases, and 7 bases lay in between. This CDR3 contains 14 residues.

The chain carries TRBV29-1 and TRBJ1-1, with D uncertain. CDR1 is SQVTM and CDR2 is ANQGSEA in the germline V gene. The ends were cut back, 8 bases at V and 4 bases at J, with 11 bases in the middle. The CDR3 is 11 residues long. The CDR3 region has the DNA TGCAGCACGGCGGGTTCCACTGAAGCTTTCTTT. Amino acid sequence: CSTAGSTEAFF.

CDR3 loop: CASSHYPSSDLTDTQYF. CDR3 DNA sequence: TGTGCCAGCAGCCACTACCCCTCCAGCGATCTCACAGATACGCAGTATTTT. This chain links TRBV9 with TRBJ2-3; D gene uncertain. CDR3 length equals 17 residues. V was clipped by 4 bases and J by 2 bases, with 20 bases between them. Looked up from germline, CDR1 is SGDLS and CDR2 is YYNGEE.

The rearrangement uses TRBV4-3 and TRBJ2-1; weak D call: TRBD2 (6 bases). The V end was cut by 5 bases, the J end by 5 bases, with 13 bases between. CDR1 LGHNA and CDR2 YSLEER come from the germline V gene. The CDR3 is made up of 14 amino acids. The CDR3 protein is CASSGTPSHNEQFF. The CDR3 nucleotides read TGCGCCAGCAGCGGGACTCCCAGCCACAATGAGCAGTTCTTC.

The rearrangement links TRBV6-5 to TRBJ1-3; D is uncertain. Germline CDR1 is MNHEY and CDR2 is SVGAGI. The length of the CDR3 is 13 residues. V dropped 2 bases and J dropped 3 bases, with 5 bases sitting between them. CDR3 sequence reads: CASSYGIGNTIYF. Here the CDR3 DNA reads TGTGCCAGCAGTTACGGGATTGGAAACACCATATATTTT.

In this sample, this clonotype turned up many times. This rearrangement joins TRBV7-6 to TRBJ2-3, with TRBD2 matching over 7 bases. The CDR3 loop spans 16 amino acids. Per germline, CDR1 SGHVS and CDR2 FNYEAQ. V gave up 4 bases and J gave up 6 bases; unmatched junction bases: 13. DNA of the CDR3: TGTGCCAGCAGCTCTCCAGCGGGGCGCATCAGGGATACGCAGTATTTT. Translated, it gives CASSSPAGRIRDTQYF.

This clonotype came up many times. This chain uses TRBV20-1 with TRBJ2-1; TRBD2 aligns across 8 bases. Trimming removed 6 bases from V and 4 bases from J; junction bases left unmatched: 8. CDR1 and CDR2 from the germline V gene are DFQATT and SNEGSKA (reference sequence). The CDR3 loop spans 14 amino acids. CDR3 nucleotides: TGCAGTGCGCCCCTAGCGGGTTGGTACAATGAGCAGTTCTTC. Residues: CSAPLAGWYNEQFF.

This clonotype came up many times. The V call is TRBV6-5, the J call TRBJ2-1; 8 nucleotides align to TRBD2. The CDR3 is 19 amino acids. Germline V lookup: CDR1 MNHEY, CDR2 SVGAGI. V lost 0 bases to trimming and J lost 5 bases; unmatched junction nucleotides: 15. The CDR3 sequence is CASSYSPAGALGEDNEQFF. CDR3 DNA: TGTGCCAGCAGTTACTCCCCAGCGGGGGCCCTTGGTGAGGACAATGAGCAGTTCTTC.

V gene TRBV12-3 or TRBV12-4 combines with J gene TRBJ2-7; D is perhaps TRBD2 (6 bases). The CDR3 contains 11 residues. Between the trimmed V and J ends, which lost 8 bases and 4 bases, there was a span of 9 bases. This chain's CDR3 is CASAREYEQYF. In DNA form, the CDR3 reads TGTGCCAGCGCCCGGGAGTACGAGCAGTACTTC.

There are a few counts of this clonotype. The chain uses TRBV7-2 and TRBJ1-6, with 9 bases aligning to TRBD1. This CDR3 has 15 amino acids. With V trimmed by 3 bases and J by 11 bases, 8 bases remained unmatched. In germline, CDR1 is SGHTA, CDR2 FQGNSA. The CDR3 here is CASSLKGQGDTPLHF. CDR3 coding DNA: TGTGCCAGCAGCTTGAAGGGACAGGGTGATACACCCCTCCACTTT.

The V call is TRBV12-3 or TRBV12-4, the J call TRBJ1-2; TRBD1 matches at 10 bases. This CDR3 is built from 15 residues. With 1 base clipped from V and 5 bases from J, the junction kept 4 bases outside the gene matches. The CDR3 DNA is TGTGCCAGCAGTTTAGTGCCGGGACAGGGGTATGGCTACACCTTC. Translation: CASSLVPGQGYGYTF.

This clonotype has only a few counts. The chain uses TRBV21-1 and TRBJ2-7; the DNA was not used to check the table's D call, TRBD2. TRBV21-1 counts as a pseudogene. The CDR3 runs 14 residues. The CDR3 region is CASTLGRALYEQYV. In nucleotides, the CDR3 is TGTGCCAGCACCCTTGGCAGGGCCCTTTACGAGCAGTACGTC.

This clonotype was detected a few times. The chain couples TRBV5-1 to TRBJ2-5; TRBD2 agrees at 14 bases. The CDR3 totals 17 residues. V shed 4 bases, J shed 5 bases, and the junction held 10 bases outside the gene matches. The germline V gene encodes CDR1 SGHRS and CDR2 YFSETQ. The CDR3, as DNA: TGCGCCAGCAGCCCCGGGACTAGCGGGGGTTGGCGGGAGACCCAGTACTTC. This encodes CASSPGTSGGWRETQYF.

There are many counts of this clonotype. Sequence at one end of the junction differs from germline and may be a read error. J is TRBJ2-1 and V is TRBV5-1, with TRBD2 matching over 9 bases. The CDR3 length is 15 residues. Per germline, CDR1 SGHRS and CDR2 YFSETQ. CDR3 sequence reads: CASRLAGSSYNEQFF. The CDR3 nucleotides read TGTGCCAGCAGGCTAGCGGGAAGCTCCTACAATGAGCAGTTCTTC.

This clonotype was observed a few times. The rearrangement links TRBV7-9 to TRBJ2-1, with D possibly being TRBD2 (6 bases). Deletions cut 3 bases from V and 10 bases from J, with 10 bases between. The V gene's germline CDR1 is SEHNR and CDR2 FQNEAQ (reference sequence). The CDR3 contains 12 residues. CDR3 loop: CASSLSGLEQFF. The CDR3 DNA sequence: TGTGCCAGCAGCTTGTCGGGACTCGAGCAGTTCTTC.

This clonotype has at least ten counts. This chain connects TRBV5-1 to TRBJ2-1; D call uncertain. Trimming took 1 base from V and 8 from J, leaving 7 bases between them. Germline V gives CDR1 SGHRS, CDR2 YFSETQ. The CDR3 consists of 12 residues. CDR3 nucleotides: TGCGCCAGCAGCTTGTCCCGGGATGAGCAGTTCTTC. Its protein is CASSLSRDEQFF.

This clonotype occurred many times. The chain uses TRBV10-3 and TRBJ1-2, with a possible D match to TRBD1 (5 bases). This CDR3 spans 15 amino acids. Germline lookup yields CDR1 ENHRY and CDR2 SYGVKD. The ends were cut back, 9 bases at V and 5 bases at J, with 22 bases in the middle. CDR3 protein: CAIHEYLGAPYGYTF. The DNA of the CDR3 is TGTGCCATTCACGAGTACCTCGGGGCCCCATATGGCTACACCTTC.

This clonotype was seen more than once but under ten times. The chain recombines TRBV11-2 with TRBJ2-3, with D possibly matching TRBD2 (6 bases). The CDR3 covers 13 residues. Germline loops: CDR1 SGHAT, CDR2 FQNNGV. The V gene lost 3 bases and the J gene lost 10 bases, with 14 bases spanning the gap. The CDR3 region is CASSFTPGEAQYF. DNA for the CDR3: TGTGCCAGCAGCTTCACCCCCGGGGAGGCGCAGTATTTT. The full variable domain, with the rest looked up from reference TRBV11-2 and TRBJ2-3, is EAGVAQSPRYKIIEKRQSVAFWCNPISGHATLYWYQQILGQGPKLLIQFQNNGVVDDSQLPKDRFSAERLKGVDSTLKIQPAKLEDSAVYLCASSFTPGEAQYFGPGTRLTVL.

This clonotype was seen more than once but under ten times. The chain is built from TRBV27 and TRBJ1-6, with 9 bases lining up with TRBD1. The CDR3 loop spans 14 amino acids. V lost 3 bases, J lost 9 bases, and 3 bases stayed unmatched. CDR1 is MNHEY, CDR2 SMNVEV, per germline (reference sequence). CDR3: CASSFGTGISPLHF. CDR3 DNA: TGTGCCAGCAGTTTCGGGACAGGGATTTCACCCCTCCACTTT.

The chain couples TRBV29-1 to TRBJ1-1, with D unresolved. This CDR3 contains 13 residues. Germline CDR1 and CDR2: SQVTM and ANQGSEA. The V gene lost 4 bases and the J gene lost 1 base, with 10 bases spanning the gap. This chain's CDR3 is CSVVFWTNTEAFF. CDR3 in DNA: TGCAGCGTTGTATTCTGGACGAACACTGAAGCTTTCTTT.

This clonotype was recorded many times. V gene TRBV5-1 combines with J gene TRBJ2-3, with D uncertain. V was clipped by 0 bases and J by 5 bases, with 19 bases between them. The CDR3 has 17 residues. In germline, CDR1 is SGHRS, CDR2 YFSETQ. The CDR3 sequence: CASSLVLQISTGDTQYF. Here the CDR3 DNA reads TGCGCCAGCAGCTTGGTCCTACAGATAAGCACGGGAGATACGCAGTATTTT. The full variable domain, rest sourced from reference TRBV5-1 and TRBJ2-3, is KAGVTQTPRYLIKTRGQQVTLSCSPISGHRSVSWYQQTPGQGLQFLFEYFSETQRNKGNFPGRFSGRQFSNSRSEMNVSTLELGDSALYLCASSLVLQISTGDTQYFGPGTRLTVL.

Ten or more counts support this clonotype. The chain recombines TRBV27 with TRBJ2-7, with D perhaps matching TRBD2 (5 bases). The CDR3 consists of 13 residues. Per germline, CDR1 MNHEY and CDR2 SMNVEV (reference sequence). Trimming pared 5 bases from V and 2 bases from J, leaving 10 bases between. CDR3 residues: CASSPRRPYEQYF. The CDR3 DNA follows: TGTGCCAGCAGTCCCCGGAGGCCCTACGAGCAGTACTTC.

This clonotype was recorded at least ten times. The chain has TRBV20-1 and TRBJ2-3; D may correspond to TRBD1 or TRBD2 (5 bases each). This CDR3 has 17 amino acids. The V end lost 2 bases, the J end lost 3 bases, and 21 bases lay between the germline ends. Germline V gene sequence: CDR1 DFQATT, CDR2 SNEGSKA (reference sequence). Here the CDR3 reads CSARFGGLKGTTDTQYF. DNA for the CDR3: TGCAGTGCTAGATTCGGCGGGTTGAAAGGGACGACAGATACGCAGTATTTT.

This clonotype was seen at least ten times. This sequence joins TRBV2 and TRBJ1-5, with D tentatively TRBD1 (5 bases). V lost 6 bases to trimming and J lost 1 base, with 10 bases between them. The germline V gene has CDR1 SNHLY and CDR2 FYNNEI. The CDR3 has 14 amino acids. The CDR3 loop is CASRARQSNQPQHF. The CDR3 DNA follows: TGTGCCAGCAGAGCGCGACAGAGCAATCAGCCCCAGCATTTT.

The chain joins TRBV20-1 to TRBJ2-1; 8 positions match TRBD1. Germline V gene sequence: CDR1 DFQATT, CDR2 SNEGSKA (reference sequence). CDR3 length: 17 amino acids. With 6 bases clipped from V and 6 bases from J, the junction kept 19 bases outside the gene matches. CDR3 bases: TGCAGTGCCGGCGGACAGGGTCGGCCTCAGATTTCCAATGAGCAGTTCTTC. Amino acid sequence: CSAGGQGRPQISNEQFF.

This clonotype appeared many times. The chain uses TRBV5-1 and TRBJ2-2, with D uncertain. This CDR3 has 11 residues. Trimming left V 3 bases short and J 7 bases short, with 4 bases between. The germline gives CDR1 SGHRS, CDR2 YFSETQ. CDR3 region: CASSSGGELFF. CDR3 coding DNA: TGCGCCAGCAGCTCGGGCGGGGAGCTGTTTTTT.